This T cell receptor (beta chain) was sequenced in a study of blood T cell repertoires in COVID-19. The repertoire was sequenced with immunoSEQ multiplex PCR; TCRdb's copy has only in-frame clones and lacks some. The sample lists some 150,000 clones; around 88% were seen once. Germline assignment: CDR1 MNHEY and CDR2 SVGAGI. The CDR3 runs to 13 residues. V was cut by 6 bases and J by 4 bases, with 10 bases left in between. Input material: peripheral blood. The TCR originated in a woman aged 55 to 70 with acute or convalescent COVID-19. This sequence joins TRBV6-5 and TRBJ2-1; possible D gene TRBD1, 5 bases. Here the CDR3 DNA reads TGTGCCAGCAGCAAAGACAGTTACAATGAGCAGTTCTTC. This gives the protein CASSKDSYNEQFF.